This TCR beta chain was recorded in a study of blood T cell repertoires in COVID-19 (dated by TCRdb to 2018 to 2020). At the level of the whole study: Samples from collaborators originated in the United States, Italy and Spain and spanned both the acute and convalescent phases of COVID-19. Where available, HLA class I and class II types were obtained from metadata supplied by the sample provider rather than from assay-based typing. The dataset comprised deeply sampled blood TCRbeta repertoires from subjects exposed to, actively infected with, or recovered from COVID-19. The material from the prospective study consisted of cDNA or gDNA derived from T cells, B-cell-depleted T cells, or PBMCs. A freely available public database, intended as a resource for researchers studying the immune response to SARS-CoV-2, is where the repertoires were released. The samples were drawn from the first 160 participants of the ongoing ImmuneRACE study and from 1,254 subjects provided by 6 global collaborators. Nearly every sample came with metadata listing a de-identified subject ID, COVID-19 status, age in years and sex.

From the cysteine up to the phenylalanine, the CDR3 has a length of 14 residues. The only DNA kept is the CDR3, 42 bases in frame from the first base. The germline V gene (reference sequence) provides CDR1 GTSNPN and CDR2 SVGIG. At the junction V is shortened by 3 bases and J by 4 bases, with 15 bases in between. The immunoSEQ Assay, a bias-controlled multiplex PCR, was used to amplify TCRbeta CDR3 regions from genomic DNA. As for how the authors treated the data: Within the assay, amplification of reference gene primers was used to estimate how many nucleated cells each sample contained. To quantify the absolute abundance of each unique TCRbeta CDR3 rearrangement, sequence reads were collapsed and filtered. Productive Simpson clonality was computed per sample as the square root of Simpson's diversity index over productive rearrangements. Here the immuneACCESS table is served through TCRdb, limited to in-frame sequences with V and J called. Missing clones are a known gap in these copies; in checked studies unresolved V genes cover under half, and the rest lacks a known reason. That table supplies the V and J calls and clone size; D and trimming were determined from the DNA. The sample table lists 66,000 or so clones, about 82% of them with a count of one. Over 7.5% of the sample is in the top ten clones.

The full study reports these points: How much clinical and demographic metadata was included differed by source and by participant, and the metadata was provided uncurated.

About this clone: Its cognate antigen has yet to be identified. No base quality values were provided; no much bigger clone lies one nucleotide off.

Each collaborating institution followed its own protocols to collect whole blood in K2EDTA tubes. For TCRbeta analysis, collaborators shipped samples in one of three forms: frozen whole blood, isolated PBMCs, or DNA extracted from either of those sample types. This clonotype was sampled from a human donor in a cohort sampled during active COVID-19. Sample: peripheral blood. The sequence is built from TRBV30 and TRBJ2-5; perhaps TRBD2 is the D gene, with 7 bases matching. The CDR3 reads CAWRRPGGLETQYF. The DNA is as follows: TGTGCCTGGAGACGCCCGGGGGGCCTAGAGACCCAGTACTTC.